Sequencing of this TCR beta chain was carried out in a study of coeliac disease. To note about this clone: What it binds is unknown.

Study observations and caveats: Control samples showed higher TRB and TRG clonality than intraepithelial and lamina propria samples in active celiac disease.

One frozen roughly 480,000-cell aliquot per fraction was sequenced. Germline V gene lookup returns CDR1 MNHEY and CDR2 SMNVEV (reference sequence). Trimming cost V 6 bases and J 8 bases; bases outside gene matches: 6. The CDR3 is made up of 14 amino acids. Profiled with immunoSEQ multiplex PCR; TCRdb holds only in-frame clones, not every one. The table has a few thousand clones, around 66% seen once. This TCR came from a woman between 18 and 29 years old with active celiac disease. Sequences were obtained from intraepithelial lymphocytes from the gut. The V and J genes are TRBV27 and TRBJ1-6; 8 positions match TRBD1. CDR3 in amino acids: CASSSGTGHSPLHF. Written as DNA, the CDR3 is TGTGCCAGCAGCTCTGGGACAGGCCATTCACCCCTCCACTTT.